What follows are 26 T cell receptor beta chains derived from one specimen sequenced in a study of tumor-infiltrating lymphocytes in primary liver carcinoma. Both RNA and DNA were isolated together from about 21-30 mg of bulk tissue that had not been sorted. Starting material of 450 to 550 ng total RNA yielded TCR beta cDNA via a constant-region primer. Employing slightly modified ARM-PCR, three nested multiplex PCR rounds were run, and these gave rise to the TCR beta libraries. Amplification in the first two PCR rounds was performed using TRBV1-TRBV30 forward primers and a C-beta reverse primer for approximately 10 cycles each. One entry per CDR3 protein, called by TCRdb with MiXCR from the multiplex PCR reads. The table includes about 21,000 distinct CDR3 sequences, about 65% detected once. The sample was liver tumor tissue from sampling region 1. Subset meaning: tumor region T1, superior pole. These receptors originate from a man aged 35-49 years with primary liver carcinoma and hepatitis B virus infection.

In the case of this clonotype: A junction boundary mismatches the germline segment, possibly from a read error. The chain couples TRBV5-5 to TRBJ2-1; possible D gene TRBD1, 5 bases. Germline V gene lookup returns CDR1 SGHKS and CDR2 YYEKEE (reference sequence). This CDR3 contains 15 residues. This chain's CDR3 is CASSPGHDSYNEQSF. CDR3 in DNA: TGTGCCAGTAGCCCTGGACATGATTCCTACAATGAGCAGTCCTTC. The whole variable domain, remainder taken from reference TRBV5-5 and TRBJ2-1, is DAGVTQSPTHLIKTRGQQVTLRCSPISGHKSVSWYQQVLGQGPQFIFQYYEKEERGRGNFPDRFSARQFPNYSSELNVNALLLGDSALYLCASSPGHDSYNEQSFGPGTRLTVL.

This clonotype was recorded a few times. The germline gene is not matched at one end of the junction; a read error may be the cause. The J gene is TRBJ1-4, the V gene TRBV11-2, with a weak D call TRBD1 (5 bases). The germline V gene encodes CDR1 SGHAT and CDR2 FQNNGV. The CDR3 runs 12 residues. The CDR3 sequence: CASGPWGGKLFF. In nucleotides, the CDR3 is TGTGCCAGCGGCCCCTGGGGGGGAAAGCTGTTTTTC.

CDR3: CAISDTGGAYDEQFF. DNA for the CDR3: TGTGCCATCAGTGACACAGGGGGCGCGTACGATGAGCAGTTCTTC. The V and J genes are TRBV10-3 and TRBJ2-1; TRBD1 aligns across 9 bases. Trimming at V came to 3 bases and at J to 8 bases, leaving 8 bases not matched to a gene. The CDR3 has 15 amino acids. The germline V gene has CDR1 ENHRY and CDR2 SYGVKD.

The V gene is TRBV11-2, the J gene TRBJ2-7; a possible D gene is TRBD1 (5 bases). Germline CDR1 is SGHAT and CDR2 is FQNNGV. Trimming shortened V by 3 bases and J by 13 bases, and 19 bases separated the two germline ends. The CDR3 runs 13 residues. CDR3 coding DNA: TGTGCCAGCAGCTTTGACAGCACCTACAAGCGATACTTC. Its translation: CASSFDSTYKRYF.

With respect to this clonotype: As the CDR3 is not closed by the conserved phenylalanine or tryptophan, this likely results from a read error. The chain employs TRBV12-3 or TRBV12-4 and TRBJ2-3; no definite D call. The CDR3 runs 11 residues. The V end was cut by 3 bases, the J end by 10 bases, with 8 bases between. CDR3 DNA: TGTGCCAGCAGTTTGCAGGATGCGCAGTATTTG. Its protein product is CASSLQDAQYL.

On this clonotype itself: This CDR3 fails to terminate in the conserved phenylalanine or tryptophan, so it likely reflects a read error. V and J are TRBV11-2 and TRBJ2-2; D ambiguous. Looked up from germline, CDR1 is SGHAT and CDR2 is FQNNGV. The CDR3 spans 15 residues. V was cut by 11 bases and J by 0 bases, with 16 bases left in between. The chain's CDR3 is CACNFRQSNTGELFL. CDR3 DNA sequence: TGTGCCTGCAACTTTAGGCAATCGAACACCGGGGAGCTGTTTCTT.

Concerning this clonotype: At one boundary the junction diverges from the germline segment, which might be a read error. The CDR3 sequence is CASSASTDAHYF. The CDR3 coding sequence is TGTGCCAGCAGCGCCAGCACTGATGCGCACTATTTT. This chain uses TRBV11-2 with TRBJ2-3; D not resolved. Germline CDR1 SGHAT, CDR2 FQNNGV. This CDR3 comprises 12 residues.

The chain links TRBV11-2 to TRBJ1-4; no clear D gene. CDR3 size: 16 residues. V dropped 5 bases and J dropped 14 bases, with 27 bases sitting between them. CDR1 SGHAT and CDR2 FQNNGV come from the germline V gene. CDR3 residues: CASSETPGGANENLFF. CDR3 in DNA: TGTGCCAGCAGCGAGACTCCAGGAGGAGCAAATGAGAATCTGTTTTTT.

Of note for this clonotype: A much larger clonotype is one base distant, so this may be a read error. CDR3 amino acids: CASSFDRDRVGTEELFF. The DNA for the CDR3 is TGTGCCAGCAGCTTTGATCGGGACAGGGTCGGCACCGAGGAGCTGTTTTTT. V gene TRBV11-2 combines with J gene TRBJ2-2, with TRBD1 matching 9 bases. Germline V CDR1 and CDR2: SGHAT, FQNNGV. The CDR3 covers 17 residues.

Notes on this clonotype: At one end, the junction sequence differs from germline, possibly due to a read error. The chain links TRBV11-2 to TRBJ2-1, with no clear D. This CDR3 has 14 residues. Germline values: CDR1 SGHAT, CDR2 FQNNGV. The CDR3 nucleotides read TGTGCCAGCAACTTATACCTGCTAGTTAGTGAGCAGTTCTTT. Translation gives CASNLYLLVSEQFF.

This clonotype was counted only a few times. A much larger clonotype is one base distant, so this may be a read error. V gene TRBV11-2 combines with J gene TRBJ2-1, with 11 nucleotides matching TRBD2. CDR3 length equals 15 residues. Germline V gene sequence: CDR1 SGHAT, CDR2 FQNNGV. The CDR3 coding sequence is TGTCCCAGCAGACAGGGTAGCGGGAGGGTTGATGAGCAGTTCTTC. Translation gives CPSRQGSGRVDEQFF.

Ten or more counts support this clonotype. The J gene is TRBJ1-1, the V gene TRBV28, with D hard to call. This CDR3 region has 12 residues. Germline V gene sequence: CDR1 MDHEN, CDR2 SYDVKM. V lost 5 bases, J lost 1 base, and 5 bases lay in between. The CDR3 DNA follows: TGTGCCAGCAGTCTGCCGAACACTGAAGCTTTCTTT. It translates to CASSLPNTEAFF.

This clonotype has more than one count but fewer than ten. The rearrangement uses TRBV12-3 or TRBV12-4 and TRBJ1-1, with 8 positions matching TRBD1. The CDR3 contains 14 residues. With 7 bases clipped from V and 5 bases from J, the junction kept 9 bases outside the gene matches. CDR3 sequence: CASTPYRGSTEAFF. CDR3 bases: TGTGCCAGCACCCCTTACAGGGGGTCTACTGAAGCTTTCTTT.

Worth noting for this clonotype: Relative to the germline gene, one junction end is altered; a read error may explain this. The chain employs TRBV4-2 and TRBJ1-5; 7 bases match TRBD1. This CDR3 contains 19 residues. In germline, CDR1 is LGHNA, CDR2 YNFKEQ. The CDR3 reads CASSQEEGSGQLSNQPQRF. CDR3 coding DNA: TGTGCCAGCAGCCAAGAGGAGGGGTCGGGACAGCTCAGCAATCAGCCTCAGCGTTTT.

As to this clonotype: The junction departs from germline at one end; a sequencing error may be responsible. The chain employs TRBV11-2 and TRBJ2-3; maybe TRBD2 (7 bases). Germline V CDR1 and CDR2: SGHAT, FQNNGV. This CDR3 is built from 17 residues. CDR3 bases: TGTGCCAGCAGTTTAGGGGGACTAACGTACGCGTCAGATACGCAATATTTT. It yields the protein CASSLGGLTYASDTQYF. The variable domain in full, completed from reference TRBV11-2 and TRBJ2-3, reads EAGVAQSPRYKIIEKRQSVAFWCNPISGHATLYWYQQILGQGPKLLIQFQNNGVVDDSQLPKDRFSAERLKGVDSTLKIQPAKLEDSAVYLCASSLGGLTYASDTQYFGPGTRLTVL.

By share, this clonotype ranks as medium-sized. The chain combines TRBV6-6 with TRBJ1-6; D gene uncertain. This CDR3 has 13 residues. Germline V lookup: CDR1 MNHNY, CDR2 SVGAGI (reference sequence). V lost 5 bases and J 13 bases, leaving 15 bases between the germline ends. CDR3 coding DNA: TGTGCCAGCAGTGCGGACCGGCAAAGGCCCCTCCACTTT. It yields the protein CASSADRQRPLHF.

As regards this clonotype: The CDR3 does not end in the conserved phenylalanine or tryptophan, so this is likely a read error. This chain joins TRBV11-2 and TRBJ2-1, with TRBD1 as a possible D gene (6 bases). The CDR3 totals 11 residues. Germline CDR1 reads SGHAT; CDR2 reads FQNNGV. The CDR3: CTSNPGQEQFL. The CDR3 DNA sequence: TGTACCAGCAACCCAGGACAGGAGCAGTTCCTC.

The rearrangement uses TRBV28 and TRBJ2-4; D remains ambiguous. Trimming stripped 10 bases from V and 5 bases from J, with 9 bases between. Germline V gene sequence: CDR1 MDHEN, CDR2 SYDVKM. There are 11 residues in the CDR3. The CDR3 DNA reads TGTGCCAACAGCGAGCAAAACATTCAGTACTTC. Its translation: CANSEQNIQYF.

This clonotype was counted between two and nine times. One end of the junction fails to match germline, which may point to a read error. The chain recombines TRBV7-9 with TRBJ2-3; a weak D match, TRBD2 (7 bases). The CDR3 totals 15 residues. Germline V gene sequence: CDR1 SEHNR, CDR2 FQNEAQ (reference sequence). The CDR3 is CARSWAGEGSDMQYF. CDR3 nucleotides: TGTGCCAGGAGCTGGGCAGGGGAGGGCTCGGATATGCAGTATTTT.

The chain links TRBV6-2 or TRBV6-3 to TRBJ1-5, with 10 bases fitting TRBD1. J was trimmed by 2 bases and V by 8 bases; bases with no gene match: 6. The CDR3 is 15 amino acids. Germline V CDR1 and CDR2: MNHEY, SVGEGT. The CDR3: CASEGTGVGNQPQHF. CDR3 nucleotides: TGTGCCAGCGAGGGGACAGGGGTTGGCAATCAGCCCCAGCATTTT.

Points on this clonotype: The junction departs from germline at one end; a sequencing error may be responsible. The rearrangement uses TRBV5-1 and TRBJ1-1; D may be TRBD1 (5 bases). CDR1 is SGHRS, CDR2 YFSETQ, per germline. The CDR3 sequence is 14 residues long. The CDR3 is CASSPGGGDTEALF. The CDR3 DNA sequence: TGCGCCAGCAGCCCGGGCGGGGGAGACACCGAAGCTTTATTT.

As for this clonotype: Since the CDR3 does not end with the conserved phenylalanine or tryptophan, this likely comes from a read error. The rearrangement links TRBV11-2 to TRBJ2-3; TRBD2 is a possible D gene (7 bases). CDR3 length: 16 residues. Germline CDR1 is SGHAT and CDR2 is FQNNGV. The CDR3 sequence: CVSTLGGATGTDTQYL. DNA of the CDR3: TGTGTCAGCACCTTAGGGGGGGCCACGGGCACAGATACGCAGTATCTT.

This sequence joins TRBV6-6 and TRBJ1-6; 7 positions agree with TRBD1. The length of the CDR3 is 13 residues. Germline values: CDR1 MNHNY, CDR2 SVGAGI (reference sequence). J was trimmed by 13 bases and V by 11 bases; bases with no gene match: 14. In DNA, the CDR3 is TGTGCCTGCACTGCGGACAGGCAAAGGCCCCTCCACTTT. It is translated as CACTADRQRPLHF.

Of note for this clonotype: This may come from a read error, since a much larger clone is one base off. V usage is TRBV11-3 and J usage is TRBJ2-1; no firm D call. Germline V CDR1 and CDR2: SGHNT, YENEEA. The CDR3 is made up of 14 amino acids. Trimming left V 5 bases short and J 14 bases short, with 22 bases between. The CDR3 DNA sequence: TGTGCCAGCAGCCATAAGGAGAGCTTAAACGAGGAGTTCTTC. It codes for CASSHKESLNEEFF.

A note on this clonotype: A read error may be the cause here, since a much bigger clone is one base away. This chain links TRBV2 with TRBJ2-3; D remains ambiguous. Looked up from germline, CDR1 is SNHLY and CDR2 is FYNNEI. The CDR3 contains 11 residues. For the CDR3, the DNA is TGTACCAGCAGTCTAACAGATACGCAGTATTTT. Translation: CTSSLTDTQYF.

This clonotype is termed medium-sized. The rearrangement uses TRBV7-8 and TRBJ2-2, with D possibly being TRBD1 or TRBD2 (5 bases each). The germline V and J ends were trimmed by 9 bases and 0 bases, with 14 bases remaining between them. This CDR3 comprises 15 residues. Germline CDR1 reads SGHVS; CDR2 reads FQNEAQ. The CDR3 loop reads CASGTAISNTGELFF. In nucleotides, the CDR3 is TGTGCCAGTGGGACGGCGATATCGAACACCGGGGAGCTGTTTTTT.